This TCR beta chain was obtained from a study of blood T cell repertoires in COVID-19. The method was immunoSEQ multiplex PCR; TCRdb's version includes in-frame clones alone and lacks a portion of them. This table has some 210,000 clones, over 75% appearing once. Germline-derived CDR1 and CDR2 are SGHDT and YYEEEE. CDR3 size: 15 residues. Trimming pared 2 bases from V and 1 base from J, leaving 12 bases between. The receptor's source is a woman between 35 and 50 years old who had recovered from COVID-19. Material for sequencing was peripheral blood. The J gene is TRBJ1-1, the V gene TRBV5-6; no clear D. CDR3 amino acids: CASSLRPGGNTEAFF. The CDR3 DNA reads as TGTGCCAGCAGCTTAAGGCCTGGAGGGAACACTGAAGCTTTCTTT.